This T cell receptor beta chain comes out of a study of cytomegalovirus exposure and HLA in healthy donors. The method was immunoSEQ multiplex PCR; TCRdb's version includes in-frame clones alone and lacks a portion of them. The sample comprises about 200,000 clones, more than 75% of which are singletons, and about 2% rests with the top ten. General study points: According to a subsequent analysis, TCR clusters identified in the first cohort showed a tendency to co-occur across the 100 to 150 validation repertoires.

A word on this clone: Its cognate antigen is unknown.

Input material: PBMCs. The sequence derives from a woman in her late teens or twenties in good health and CMV-seropositive.

CDR3 DNA: TGTGCCTGGAGTGTACCGGGGACAGTTAGGAGCAATCAGCCCCAGCATTTT. Translation: CAWSVPGTVRSNQPQHF. The chain is built from TRBV30 and TRBJ1-5; 7 nucleotides align to TRBD1. Losses at the gene ends were 0 bases for V and 1 base for J; bases not matched to a gene: 9. The germline gives CDR1 GTSNPN, CDR2 SVGIG (reference sequence). The CDR3 loop spans 17 amino acids.